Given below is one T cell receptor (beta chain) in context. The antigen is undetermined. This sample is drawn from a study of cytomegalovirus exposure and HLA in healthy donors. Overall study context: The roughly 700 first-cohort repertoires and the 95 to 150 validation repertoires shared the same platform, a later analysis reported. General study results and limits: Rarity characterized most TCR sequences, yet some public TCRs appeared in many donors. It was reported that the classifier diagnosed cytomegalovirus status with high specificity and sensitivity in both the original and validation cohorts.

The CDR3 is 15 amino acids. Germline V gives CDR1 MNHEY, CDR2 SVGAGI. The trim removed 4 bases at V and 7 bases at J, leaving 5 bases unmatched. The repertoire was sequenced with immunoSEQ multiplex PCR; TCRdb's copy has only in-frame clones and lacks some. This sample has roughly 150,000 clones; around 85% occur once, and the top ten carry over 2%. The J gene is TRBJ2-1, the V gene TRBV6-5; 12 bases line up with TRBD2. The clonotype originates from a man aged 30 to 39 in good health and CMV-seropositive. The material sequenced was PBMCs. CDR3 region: CASSSTSGGLNEQFF. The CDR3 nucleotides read TGTGCCAGCAGTTCTACTAGCGGGGGGTTAAATGAGCAGTTCTTC.